These 20 T cell receptor beta chains were all obtained from the same sample, sequenced in a study of shared clonotypes between healthy human individuals (dated by TCRdb to the early 2020s). Library preparation was by the immunoSEQ multiplex PCR assay. TCRdb stores this immuneACCESS table with in-frame sequences only. Part of the clones is absent; in the studies checked, under half of the shortfall reflects unresolved V genes, and no reason is known for the rest. For this sample there are roughly 700,000 clones; around two thirds appear just once. The top ten clones comprise over 1.5% of the sample. Sequenced input: memory CD4+ T cells sorted from blood. The cell subset or site label for this specimen denotes: CD45RA-negative fraction. These receptors came from a woman under 40 in good health.

The chain uses TRBV6-5 and TRBJ1-1, with D maybe TRBD1 (5 bases). Germline values: CDR1 MNHEY, CDR2 SVGAGI. Trimming stripped 7 bases from V and 1 base from J, with 13 bases between. CDR3 length: 14 amino acids. CDR3 loop: CASTYTRGNTEAFF. The CDR3 nucleotides read TGTGCCAGCACCTATACGAGGGGGAACACTGAAGCTTTCTTT.

The chain has TRBV27 and TRBJ2-1, with a weak D call TRBD2 (6 bases). V lost 5 bases, J lost 14 bases, and 22 bases lay in between. This CDR3 is 14 amino acids long. Looked up from germline, CDR1 is MNHEY and CDR2 is SMNVEV (reference sequence). The CDR3 reads CASSPYGDSTRKFF. In DNA, the CDR3 is TGTGCCAGCAGTCCATACGGGGATTCGACTAGAAAGTTCTTC.

To note about this clone: Within the sample, other DNA sequences also encode this same CDR3. The chain is built from TRBV7-2 and TRBJ1-5; D is undetermined. The CDR3 sequence is 14 residues long. V lost 5 bases and J 2 bases, leaving 10 bases between the germline ends. Germline CDR1 is SGHTA and CDR2 is FQGNSA. The CDR3 DNA reads TGTGCCAGCAGCCAAGAGGGCGGCAATCAGCCCCAGCATTTT. Translation gives CASSQEGGNQPQHF.

The chain couples TRBV10-2 to TRBJ2-5; D remains unclear. CDR1 WSHSY and CDR2 SAAADI come from the germline V gene. Trimming pared 5 bases from V and 5 bases from J, leaving 18 bases between. The CDR3 length is 15 residues. CDR3 loop: CASSNEDLGPETQYF. The CDR3 DNA reads as TGCGCCAGCAGTAACGAGGACCTGGGCCCGGAGACCCAGTACTTC.

The V call is TRBV4-1, the J call TRBJ2-3; 12 bases align to TRBD2. The CDR3 loop spans 18 amino acids. V was pared by 2 bases and J by 8 bases, with 14 bases of the junction left unmatched. CDR1 and CDR2 (germline): MGHRA, YSYEKL. The CDR3 protein is CASSQLFETSGGTGTQYF. DNA of the CDR3: TGCGCCAGCAGCCAATTATTCGAGACTAGCGGGGGTACTGGTACGCAGTATTTT.

The chain links TRBV19 to TRBJ1-5; D unclear. V gave up 7 bases and J gave up 5 bases, with 9 bases separating them. The CDR3 consists of 12 residues. In germline, CDR1 is LNHDA, CDR2 SQIVND (reference sequence). CDR3 sequence: CASTAHHQPQHF. The DNA of the CDR3 is TGTGCCAGTACCGCCCACCATCAGCCCCAGCATTTT.

V and J are TRBV5-5 and TRBJ2-2; 8 nucleotides line up with TRBD2. The germline CDR1 and CDR2 sequences are SGHKS and YYEKEE (reference sequence). CDR3 length: 18 residues. The junction had 11 bases not matched to a gene; V was cut back by 4 bases and J by 0 bases. The CDR3: CASSLGLAGGSNTGELFF. Written as DNA, the CDR3 is TGTGCCAGCAGCCTAGGCCTCGCGGGAGGCTCGAACACCGGGGAGCTGTTTTTT.

The chain uses TRBV19 and TRBJ1-2; TRBD1 matches at 7 bases. Germline CDR1 reads LNHDA; CDR2 reads SQIVND (reference sequence). CDR3 length: 14 residues. Trimming at V came to 6 bases and at J to 4 bases, leaving 8 bases not matched to a gene. CDR3 DNA: TGTGCCAGTAGAGGGACAGCAACTTCCTATGGCTACACCTTC. Protein product: CASRGTATSYGYTF.

V and J are TRBV10-1 and TRBJ2-3; no clear D. Trimming took 2 bases from V and 1 from J, leaving 4 bases between them. The CDR3 is 13 residues long. Germline V gene data show CDR1 as WNHNN and CDR2 as SYGVQD (reference sequence). DNA for the CDR3: TGCGCCAGCAGTGAGGCGGGCACAGATACGCAGTATTTT. This encodes CASSEAGTDTQYF.

This clone has a count of ten or more. The CDR3 is CASSPFFVRTSSNTGELFF. CDR3 nucleotides: TGTGCCAGCAGTCCCTTCTTTGTTCGGACGTCCTCGAACACCGGGGAGCTGTTTTTT. The rearrangement links TRBV2 to TRBJ2-2, with D unresolved. This CDR3 spans 19 amino acids. V was trimmed by 5 bases and J by 0 bases, leaving 22 bases between them. Germline V CDR1 and CDR2: SNHLY, FYNNEI.

This clone was picked up a small number of times. The V and J genes are TRBV28 and TRBJ2-5; unclear D gene. The end of the DNA aligns better with TRBJ2-7, so the J call may be wrong. CDR3 length: 15 amino acids. Germline CDR1 MDHEN, CDR2 SYDVKM. Here the CDR3 reads CASIPLGSESYEQYF. The CDR3, as DNA: TGTGCCAGCATCCCTCTGGGGTCGGAATCCTACGAGCAGTACTTC.

V is TRBV5-4 and J is TRBJ2-2, with D possibly being TRBD2 (5 bases). The CDR3 length is 14 residues. Trimming pared 4 bases from V and 7 bases from J, leaving 14 bases between. Looked up from germline, CDR1 is SGHNT and CDR2 is YYREEE (reference sequence). CDR3 protein: CASSKQEGDGELFF. The CDR3 region has the DNA TGTGCCAGCAGCAAACAAGAGGGTGACGGGGAGCTGTTTTTT.

The gene calls are TRBV5-1 and TRBJ2-2; 7 bases are a match to TRBD1. Germline-derived CDR1 and CDR2 are SGHRS and YFSETQ. The CDR3 contains 16 residues. With V trimmed by 3 bases and J by 5 bases, 10 bases remained unmatched. The CDR3 loop is CASSSKPGQQTGELFF. The DNA of the CDR3 is TGCGCCAGCAGCTCGAAACCGGGACAGCAAACCGGGGAGCTGTTTTTT. Drawing the rest from reference TRBV5-1 and TRBJ2-2, the complete variable domain is KAGVTQTPRYLIKTRGQQVTLSCSPISGHRSVSWYQQTPGQGLQFLFEYFSETQRNKGNFPGRFSGRQFSNSRSEMNVSTLELGDSALYLCASSSKPGQQTGELFFGEGSRLTVL.

This clone turned up a few times. This rearrangement joins TRBV2 to TRBJ2-7; D unclear. Germline loops: CDR1 SNHLY, CDR2 FYNNEI. The CDR3 runs 10 residues. With 6 bases removed from V and 6 bases from J, the gap between germline ends came to 6 bases. The CDR3 is CASRAVEQYF. Written as DNA, the CDR3 is TGTGCCAGCAGGGCCGTCGAGCAGTACTTC.

The chain employs TRBV7-3 and TRBJ2-3, with no clear D. V gave up 2 bases and J gave up 5 bases, with 8 bases separating them. Germline assignment: CDR1 SGHTA and CDR2 FQGTGA. The CDR3 totals 13 residues. DNA for the CDR3: TGTGCCAGCAGCTTATCAATGGGAGATACGCAGTATTTT. Its protein is CASSLSMGDTQYF.

This clone was recorded only once. J is TRBJ2-4 and V is TRBV5-1; D tentatively reads TRBD1 or TRBD2 (6 bases each). The CDR3 sequence is 13 residues long. Trimming pared 2 bases from V and 8 bases from J, leaving 11 bases between. Germline V gives CDR1 SGHRS, CDR2 YFSETQ. CDR3 sequence (DNA): TGCGCCAGCAGCTTCGGGGGCATGGACATTCAGTACTTC. As protein: CASSFGGMDIQYF. The entire variable domain, with the rest obtained from reference TRBV5-1 and TRBJ2-4, is as follows: KAGVTQTPRYLIKTRGQQVTLSCSPISGHRSVSWYQQTPGQGLQFLFEYFSETQRNKGNFPGRFSGRQFSNSRSEMNVSTLELGDSALYLCASSFGGMDIQYFGAGTRLSVL.

The V and J genes are TRBV7-2 and TRBJ2-7, with TRBD2 identical over 7 bases. This CDR3 region has 14 residues. The ends lost 0 bases at V and 4 bases at J; junction bases unmatched: 3. Germline V gene lookup returns CDR1 SGHTA and CDR2 FQGNSA. The CDR3 region is CASSLAGAGYEQYF. CDR3 nucleotide sequence: TGTGCCAGCAGCTTAGCGGGAGCGGGGTACGAGCAGTACTTC.

The J gene is TRBJ1-2, the V gene TRBV14; a weak D match, TRBD1 (6 bases). The length of the CDR3 is 14 residues. Looked up from germline, CDR1 is SGHDN and CDR2 is FVKESK. V was clipped by 0 bases and J by 7 bases, with 12 bases between them. The CDR3 is CASSQEGGYGGYTF. The DNA of the CDR3 is TGTGCCAGCAGCCAAGAGGGGGGCTACGGTGGCTACACCTTC.

The rearrangement uses TRBV6-5 and TRBJ2-4, with D possibly being TRBD1 (6 bases). CDR1 and CDR2 from the germline V gene are MNHEY and SVGAGI. The CDR3 contains 13 residues. Trimming stripped 0 bases from V and 8 bases from J, with 8 bases between. The CDR3 sequence is CASSYSGGDIQYF. CDR3 coding DNA: TGTGCCAGCAGTTACTCAGGGGGAGACATTCAGTACTTC.

There are a few counts of this clone. The chain combines TRBV7-9 with TRBJ2-1; D is undetermined. The CDR3 runs 13 residues. Germline CDR1 reads SEHNR; CDR2 reads FQNEAQ (reference sequence). V was shortened by 1 base and J by 6 bases, with 7 bases between the two germline ends. The CDR3 here is CASSLGGRNEQFF. Written as DNA, the CDR3 is TGTGCCAGCAGCTTAGGGGGTCGCAATGAGCAGTTCTTC.